The clone carrying this T cell receptor beta chain occurred a few times. Its antigen is still unknown. The V and J ends lost 4 bases and 5 bases, in that order; junction bases with no gene match: 10. Germline CDR1 MNHEY, CDR2 SVGEGT. The CDR3 sequence is 15 residues long. Next came a second PCR, run for about 7 to 12 cycles, which used a sample-barcoded 5' primer along with a J-beta primer mix. MiXCR, applied by TCRdb to the 5' RACE reads, yields one record per CDR3 protein. In the table there are hundreds of thousands of distinct CDR3 sequences, around 21% of which are singletons. The entry originates in a study of blood T cells in healthy people across ages. General study results and limits: Per million T cells, TCR beta diversity dropped about linearly as age rose.

The chain recombines TRBV6-2 or TRBV6-3 with TRBJ2-5; 7 bases map to TRBD1. The sample taken for sequencing was blood. This receptor was taken from a man in his sixties or seventies in good health. The CDR3 region is CASSSGDRVWETQYF. CDR3 sequence (DNA): TGTGCCAGCAGTTCCGGAGACAGGGTTTGGGAGACCCAGTACTTC.